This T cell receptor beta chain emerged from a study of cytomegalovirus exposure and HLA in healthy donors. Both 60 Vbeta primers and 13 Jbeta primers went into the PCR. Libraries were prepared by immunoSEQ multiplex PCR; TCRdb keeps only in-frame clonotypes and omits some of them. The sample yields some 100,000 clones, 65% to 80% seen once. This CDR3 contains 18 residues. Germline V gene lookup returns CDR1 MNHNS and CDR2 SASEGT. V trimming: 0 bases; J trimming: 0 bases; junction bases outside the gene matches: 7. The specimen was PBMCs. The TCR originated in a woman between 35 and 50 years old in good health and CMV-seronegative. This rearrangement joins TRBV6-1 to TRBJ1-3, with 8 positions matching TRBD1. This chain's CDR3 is CASSEAVGDRSSGNTIYF. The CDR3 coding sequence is TGTGCCAGCAGTGAAGCGGTAGGGGACAGGAGCTCTGGAAACACCATATATTTT.